A single T cell receptor beta chain is shown here with its context. 60 Vbeta and 13 Jbeta primers were used in PCR. TCRdb's copy holds only in-frame clones and misses some; the assay was immunoSEQ multiplex PCR. The sample lists under 250,000 clones, 70% to 85% occurring once. Trimming left V 3 bases short and J 1 base short, with 7 bases between. CDR3 size: 13 residues. The germline CDR1 and CDR2 sequences are SGHVS and FQNEAQ. This sample was included in a study of cytomegalovirus exposure and HLA in healthy donors. Sequenced material: PBMCs. The receptor comes from a male donor in good health and CMV-seronegative. The gene calls are TRBV7-8 and TRBJ2-7, with D possibly being TRBD2 (5 bases). CDR3 sequence: CASSLDLSYEQYF. The CDR3 bases are TGTGCCAGCAGCTTGGACTTATCCTACGAGCAGTACTTC.